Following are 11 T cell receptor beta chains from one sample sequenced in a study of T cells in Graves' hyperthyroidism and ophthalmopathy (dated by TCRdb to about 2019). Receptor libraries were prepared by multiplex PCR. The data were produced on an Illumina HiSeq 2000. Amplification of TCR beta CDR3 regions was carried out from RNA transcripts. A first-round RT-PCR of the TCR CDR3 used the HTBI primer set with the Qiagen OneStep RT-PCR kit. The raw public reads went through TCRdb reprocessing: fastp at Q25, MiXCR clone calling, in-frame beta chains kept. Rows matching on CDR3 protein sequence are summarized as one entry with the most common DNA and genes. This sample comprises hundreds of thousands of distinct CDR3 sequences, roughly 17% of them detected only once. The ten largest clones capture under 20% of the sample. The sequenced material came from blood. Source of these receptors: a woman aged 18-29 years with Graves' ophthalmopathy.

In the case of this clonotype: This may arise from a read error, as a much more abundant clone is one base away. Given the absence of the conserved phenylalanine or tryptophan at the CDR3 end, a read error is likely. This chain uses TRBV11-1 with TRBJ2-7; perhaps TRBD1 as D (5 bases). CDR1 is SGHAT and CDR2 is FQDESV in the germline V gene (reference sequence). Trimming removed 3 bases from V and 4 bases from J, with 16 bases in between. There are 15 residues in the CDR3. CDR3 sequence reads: CASSLGQLIGYEQYL. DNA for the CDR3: TGTGCCAGCAGCTTGGGGCAATTAATAGGTTACGAGCAGTACCTC.

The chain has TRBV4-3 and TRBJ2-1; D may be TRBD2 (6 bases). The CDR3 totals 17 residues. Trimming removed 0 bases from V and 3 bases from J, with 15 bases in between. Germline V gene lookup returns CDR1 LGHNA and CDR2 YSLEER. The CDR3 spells CASSQDLVGAGYNEQFF. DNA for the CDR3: TGCGCCAGCAGCCAAGATTTAGTGGGAGCGGGCTACAATGAGCAGTTCTTC.

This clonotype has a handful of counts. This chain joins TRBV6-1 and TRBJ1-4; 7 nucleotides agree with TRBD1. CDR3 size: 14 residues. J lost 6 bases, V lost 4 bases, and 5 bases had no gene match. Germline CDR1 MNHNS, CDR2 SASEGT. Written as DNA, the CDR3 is TGTGCCAGCAGTGGAGACAGGGTTGATGAAAAACTGTTTTTT. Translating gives CASSGDRVDEKLFF.

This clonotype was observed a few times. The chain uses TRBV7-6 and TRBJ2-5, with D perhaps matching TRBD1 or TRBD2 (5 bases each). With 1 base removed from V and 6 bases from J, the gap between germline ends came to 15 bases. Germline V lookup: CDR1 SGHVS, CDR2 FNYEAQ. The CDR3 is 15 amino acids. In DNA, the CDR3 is TGTGCCAGCAGCTTAGTTGATGGGGGAGAAAAGACCCAGTACTTC. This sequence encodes CASSLVDGGEKTQYF.

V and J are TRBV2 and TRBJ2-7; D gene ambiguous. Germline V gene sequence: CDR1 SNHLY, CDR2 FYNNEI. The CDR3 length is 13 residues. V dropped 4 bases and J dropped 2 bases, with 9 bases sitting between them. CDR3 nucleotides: TGTGCCAGCAGTGCCACCAGTACCTACGAGCAGTACTTC. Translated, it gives CASSATSTYEQYF. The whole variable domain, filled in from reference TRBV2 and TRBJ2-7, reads EPEVTQTPSHQVTQMGQEVILRCVPISNHLYFYWYRQILGQKVEFLVSFYNNEISEKSEIFDDQFSVERPDGSNFTLKIRSTKLEDSAMYFCASSATSTYEQYFGPGTRLTVT.

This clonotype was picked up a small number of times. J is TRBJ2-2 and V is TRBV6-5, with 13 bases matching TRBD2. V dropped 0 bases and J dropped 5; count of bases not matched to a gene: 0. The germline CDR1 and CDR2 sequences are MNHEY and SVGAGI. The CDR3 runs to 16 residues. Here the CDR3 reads CASSYSGLAGTGELFF. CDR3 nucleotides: TGTGCCAGCAGTTACTCGGGACTAGCGGGAACCGGGGAGCTGTTTTTT.

The CDR3 region is CASSQDPGGGNTIYF. CDR3 sequence (DNA): TGCGCCAGCAGCCAAGATCCGGGGGGAGGAAACACCATATATTTT. This sequence joins TRBV4-3 and TRBJ1-3, with D perhaps matching TRBD1 (5 bases). Trimming removed 0 bases at V and 4 bases at J, with 10 bases between. The V gene's germline CDR1 is LGHNA and CDR2 YSLEER. The CDR3 sequence is 15 residues long.

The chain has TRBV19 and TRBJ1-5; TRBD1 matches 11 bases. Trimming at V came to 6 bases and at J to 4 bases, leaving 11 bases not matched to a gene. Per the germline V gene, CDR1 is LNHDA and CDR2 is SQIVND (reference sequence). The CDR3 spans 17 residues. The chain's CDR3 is CASRGTGGPSINQPQHF. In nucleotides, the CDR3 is TGTGCCAGTAGGGGGACAGGGGGACCCTCAATAAATCAGCCCCAGCATTTT.

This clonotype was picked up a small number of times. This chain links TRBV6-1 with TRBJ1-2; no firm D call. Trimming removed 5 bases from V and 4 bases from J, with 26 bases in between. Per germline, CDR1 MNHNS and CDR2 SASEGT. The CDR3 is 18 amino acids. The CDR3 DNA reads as TGTGCCAGCAGTCCTATTCGCGGGAACATTCGGGATCCCTATGGCTACACCTTC. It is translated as CASSPIRGNIRDPYGYTF.

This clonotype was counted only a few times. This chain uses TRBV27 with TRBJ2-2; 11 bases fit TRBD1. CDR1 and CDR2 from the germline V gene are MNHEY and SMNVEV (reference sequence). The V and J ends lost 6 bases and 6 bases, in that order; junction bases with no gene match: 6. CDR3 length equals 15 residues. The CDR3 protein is CASRLGQGVPGELFF. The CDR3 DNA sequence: TGTGCCAGCAGACTGGGACAGGGGGTTCCCGGGGAGCTGTTTTTT.

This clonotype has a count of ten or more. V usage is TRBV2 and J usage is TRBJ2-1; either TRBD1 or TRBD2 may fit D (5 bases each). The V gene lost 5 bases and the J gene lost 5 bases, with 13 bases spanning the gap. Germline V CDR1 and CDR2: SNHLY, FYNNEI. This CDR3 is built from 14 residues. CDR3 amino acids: CASSRDLRDNEQFF. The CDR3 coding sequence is TGTGCCAGCAGTCGGGACCTTCGGGACAATGAGCAGTTCTTC.